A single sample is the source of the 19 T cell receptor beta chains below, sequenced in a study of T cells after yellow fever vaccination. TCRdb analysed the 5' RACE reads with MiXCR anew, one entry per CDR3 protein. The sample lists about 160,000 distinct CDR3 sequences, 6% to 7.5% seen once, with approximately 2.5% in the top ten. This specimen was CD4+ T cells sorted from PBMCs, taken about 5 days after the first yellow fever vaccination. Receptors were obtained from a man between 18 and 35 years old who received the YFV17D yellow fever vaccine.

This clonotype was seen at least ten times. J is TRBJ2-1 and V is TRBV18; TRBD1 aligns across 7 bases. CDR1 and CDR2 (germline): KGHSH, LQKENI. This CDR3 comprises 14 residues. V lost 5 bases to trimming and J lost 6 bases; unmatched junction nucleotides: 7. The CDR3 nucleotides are TGTGCCAGCTCAGGGGACAGACAGGCCAATGAGCAGTTCTTC. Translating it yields CASSGDRQANEQFF.

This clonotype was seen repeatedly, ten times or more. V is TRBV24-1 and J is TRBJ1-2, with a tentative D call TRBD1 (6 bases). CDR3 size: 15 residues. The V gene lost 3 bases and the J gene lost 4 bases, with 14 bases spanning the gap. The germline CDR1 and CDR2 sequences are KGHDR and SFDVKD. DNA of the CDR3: TGTGCCACCAGTGATCCTTCCAGGGGTAGCTATGGCTACACCTTC. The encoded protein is CATSDPSRGSYGYTF.

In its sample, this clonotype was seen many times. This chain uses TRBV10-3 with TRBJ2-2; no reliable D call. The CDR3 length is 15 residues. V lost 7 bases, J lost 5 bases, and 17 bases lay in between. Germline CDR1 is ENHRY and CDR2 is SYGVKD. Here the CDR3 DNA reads TGTGCCATCAAAGGTGTCCTGGGTCCGACCGGGGAGCTGTTTTTT. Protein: CAIKGVLGPTGELFF.

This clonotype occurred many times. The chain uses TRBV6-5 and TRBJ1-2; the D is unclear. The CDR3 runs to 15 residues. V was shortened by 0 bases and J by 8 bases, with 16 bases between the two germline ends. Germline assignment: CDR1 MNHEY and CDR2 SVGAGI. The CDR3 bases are TGTGCCAGCAGTTACTCGATCCGCCAGGAGAGCGGCTACACCTTC. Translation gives CASSYSIRQESGYTF.

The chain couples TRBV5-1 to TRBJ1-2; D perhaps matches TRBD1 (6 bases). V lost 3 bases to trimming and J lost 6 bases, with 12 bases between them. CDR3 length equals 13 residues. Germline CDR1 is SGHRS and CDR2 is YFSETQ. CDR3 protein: CASSYWGADGYTF. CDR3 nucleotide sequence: TGCGCCAGCAGCTATTGGGGGGCTGATGGCTACACCTTC.

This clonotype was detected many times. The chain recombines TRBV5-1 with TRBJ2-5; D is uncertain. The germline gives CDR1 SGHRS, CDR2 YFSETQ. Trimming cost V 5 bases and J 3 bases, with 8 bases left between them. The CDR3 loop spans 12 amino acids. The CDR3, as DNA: TGCGCCAGCAGGGGCTGGGAAGAGACCCAGTACTTC. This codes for CASRGWEETQYF.

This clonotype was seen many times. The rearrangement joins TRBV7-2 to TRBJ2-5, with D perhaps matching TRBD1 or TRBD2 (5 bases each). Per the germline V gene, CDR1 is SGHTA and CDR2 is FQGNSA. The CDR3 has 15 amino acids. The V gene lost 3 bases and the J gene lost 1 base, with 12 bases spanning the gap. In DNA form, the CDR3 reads TGTGCCAGCAGCTTTCTTGGGGGTTTCCAAGAGACCCAGTACTTC. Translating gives CASSFLGGFQETQYF. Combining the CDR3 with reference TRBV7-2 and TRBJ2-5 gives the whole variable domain GAGVSQSPSNKVTEKGKDVELRCDPISGHTALYWYRQSLGQGLEFLIYFQGNSAPDKSGLPSDRFSAERTGGSVSTLTIQRTQQEDSAVYLCASSFLGGFQETQYFGPGTRLLVL.

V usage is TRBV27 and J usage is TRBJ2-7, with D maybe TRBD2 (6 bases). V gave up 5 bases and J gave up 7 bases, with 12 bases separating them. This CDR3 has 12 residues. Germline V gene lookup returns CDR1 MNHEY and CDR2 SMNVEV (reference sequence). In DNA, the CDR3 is TGTGCCAGCAGTCCAAAGGCGGGAGAGCAGTACGTC. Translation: CASSPKAGEQYV.

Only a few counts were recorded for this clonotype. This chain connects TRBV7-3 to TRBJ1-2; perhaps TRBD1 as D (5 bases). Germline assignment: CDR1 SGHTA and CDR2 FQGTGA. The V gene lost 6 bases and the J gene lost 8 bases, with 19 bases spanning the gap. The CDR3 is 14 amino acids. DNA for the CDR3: TGTGCCAGCAGGGACTGGCAGGGCCTTCAAGGCTACACCTTC. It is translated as CASRDWQGLQGYTF. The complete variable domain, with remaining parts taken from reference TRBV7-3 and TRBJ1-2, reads GAGVSQTPSNKVTEKGKYVELRCDPISGHTALYWYRQSLGQGPEFLIYFQGTGAADDSGLPNDRFFAVRPEGSVSTLKIQRTERGDSAVYLCASRDWQGLQGYTFGSGTRLTVV.

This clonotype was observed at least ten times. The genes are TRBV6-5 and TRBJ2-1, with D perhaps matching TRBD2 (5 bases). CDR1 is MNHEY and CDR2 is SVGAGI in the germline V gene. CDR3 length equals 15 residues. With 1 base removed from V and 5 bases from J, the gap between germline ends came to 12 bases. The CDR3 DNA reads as TGTGCCAGCAGTTACTTATCCGGGGTAAACAATGAGCAGTTCTTC. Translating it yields CASSYLSGVNNEQFF.

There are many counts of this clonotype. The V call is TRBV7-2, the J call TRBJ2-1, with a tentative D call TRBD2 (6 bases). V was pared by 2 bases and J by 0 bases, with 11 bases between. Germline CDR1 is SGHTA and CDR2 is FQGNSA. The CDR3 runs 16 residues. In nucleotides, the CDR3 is TGTGCCAGCAGCTTAACGTGGAGGGGCTCCTACAATGAGCAGTTCTTC. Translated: CASSLTWRGSYNEQFF.

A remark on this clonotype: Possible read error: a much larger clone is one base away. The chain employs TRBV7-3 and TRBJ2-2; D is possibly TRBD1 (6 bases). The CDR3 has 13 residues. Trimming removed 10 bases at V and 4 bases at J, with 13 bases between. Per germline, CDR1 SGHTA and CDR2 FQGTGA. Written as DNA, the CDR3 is TGTGCCATTACGGACAGCAGCACCGGGGAGCTGTTTTTT. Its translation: CAITDSSTGELFF. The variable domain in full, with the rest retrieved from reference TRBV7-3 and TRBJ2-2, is GAGVSQTPSNKVTEKGKYVELRCDPISGHTALYWYRQSLGQGPEFLIYFQGTGAADDSGLPNDRFFAVRPEGSVSTLKIQRTERGDSAVYLCAITDSSTGELFFGEGSRLTVL.

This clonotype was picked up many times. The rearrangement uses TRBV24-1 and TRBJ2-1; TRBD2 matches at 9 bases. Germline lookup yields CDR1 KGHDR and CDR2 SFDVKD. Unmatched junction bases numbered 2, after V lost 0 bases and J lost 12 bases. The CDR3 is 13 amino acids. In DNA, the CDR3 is TGTGCCACCAGTGATTTGACGACTAGCGGGCAGTTCTTC. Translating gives CATSDLTTSGQFF.

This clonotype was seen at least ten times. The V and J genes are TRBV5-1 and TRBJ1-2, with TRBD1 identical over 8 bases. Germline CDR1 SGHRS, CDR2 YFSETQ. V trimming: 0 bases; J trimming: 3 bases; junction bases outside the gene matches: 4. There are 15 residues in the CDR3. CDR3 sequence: CASSLEGQGDYGYTF. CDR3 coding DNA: TGCGCCAGCAGCTTGGAAGGACAGGGAGACTATGGCTACACCTTC.

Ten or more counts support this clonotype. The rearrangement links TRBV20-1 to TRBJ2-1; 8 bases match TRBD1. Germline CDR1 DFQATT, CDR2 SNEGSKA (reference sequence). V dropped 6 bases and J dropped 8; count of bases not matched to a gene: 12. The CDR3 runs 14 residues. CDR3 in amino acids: CSAQTGAASDEQFF. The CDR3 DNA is TGCAGTGCGCAGACAGGGGCGGCGTCGGATGAGCAGTTCTTC.

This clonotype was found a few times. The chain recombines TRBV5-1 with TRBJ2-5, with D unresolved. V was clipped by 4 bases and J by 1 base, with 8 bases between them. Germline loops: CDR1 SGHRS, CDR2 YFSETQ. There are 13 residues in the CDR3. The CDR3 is CASSIEPQETQYF. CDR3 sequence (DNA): TGCGCCAGCAGCATCGAACCCCAAGAGACCCAGTACTTC.

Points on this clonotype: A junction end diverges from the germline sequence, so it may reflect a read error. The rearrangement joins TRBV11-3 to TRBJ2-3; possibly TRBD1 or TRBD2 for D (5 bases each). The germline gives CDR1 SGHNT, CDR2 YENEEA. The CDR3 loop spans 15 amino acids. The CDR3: CARSLDGRGRDTQYF. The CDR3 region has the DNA TGTGCCAGGAGCTTAGATGGCCGGGGACGAGATACGCAGTATTTT.

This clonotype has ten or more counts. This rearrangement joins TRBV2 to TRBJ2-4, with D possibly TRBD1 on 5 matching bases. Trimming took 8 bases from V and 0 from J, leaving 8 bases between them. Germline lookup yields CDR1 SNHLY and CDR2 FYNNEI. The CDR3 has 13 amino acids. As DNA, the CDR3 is TGTGCCAGCGGAACAGGAGCCAAAAACATTCAGTACTTC. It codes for CASGTGAKNIQYF.

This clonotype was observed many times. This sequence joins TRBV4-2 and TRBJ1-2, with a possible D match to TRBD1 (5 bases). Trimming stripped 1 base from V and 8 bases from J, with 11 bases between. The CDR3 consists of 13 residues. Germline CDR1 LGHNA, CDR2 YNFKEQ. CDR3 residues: CASSQVRVSGYTF. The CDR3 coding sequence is TGTGCCAGCAGCCAAGTCAGGGTTTCGGGCTACACCTTC.